This T cell receptor beta chain is from a study of shared clonotypes between healthy human individuals. Study-level background: Each donor contributed plates that comprised three CD4 naive, three CD4 memory, two CD8 naive and one CD8 memory. Overall study findings and caveats: The genetic and exposure-history diversity represented was limited by few donors.

Trimming removed 9 bases at V and 0 bases at J, with 19 bases between. Germline CDR1 SGHRS, CDR2 YFSETQ. The CDR3 consists of 16 residues. About this clone: The antigen is not known.

TCRdb's table, derived via immunoSEQ multiplex PCR, lists solely in-frame clones and lacks some. The table records about 1.5 million clones, around 97% of them present only once. From CD4+ cells came CD45RA+ naive and CD45RA-negative memory subsets. This clonotype was sampled from a man aged 25-45 years in good health. The material sequenced was naive CD4+ T cells sorted from blood. Subset defined: CD45RA+ positively selected. This chain connects TRBV5-1 to TRBJ2-1, with D possibly TRBD2 on 5 matching bases. CDR3 sequence reads: CANSTVGESSYNEQFF. The CDR3 coding sequence is TGCGCCAACTCGACGGTGGGAGAGAGCTCCTACAATGAGCAGTTCTTC.